This T cell receptor (beta chain) emerged from a study of T cells in Graves' hyperthyroidism and ophthalmopathy (dated by TCRdb to about 2019). Study-wide context: Peripheral blood samples were taken at initial diagnosis, before any treatment was given. The paper describes TCR Vbeta CDR3 sequencing of around 130 peripheral blood samples, made up of about 41 ophthalmopathy patients, approximately 73 hyperthyroidism patients and 17 progressor patients. After blood sampling, hyperthyroidism patients were treated with methimazole at a starting dose of 30 mg daily, and ophthalmopathy patients were treated with high-dose intravenous methylprednisolone. The 95 to 100 discovery patients were divided at random into training and test sets in a 7:3 ratio. Prospective prediction of ophthalmopathy was tested in an independent validation cohort of approximately 19 hyperthyroidism patients and 15 to 17 patients who later progressed to ophthalmopathy. To identify distinguishing TCR V-J signatures, a discovery cohort of 100 patients was used, comprising 43 with Graves' ophthalmopathy and roughly 60 with stable Graves' hyperthyroidism. In about six Graves' hyperthyroidism patients, the study also compared T-cell repertoires from thyroid tissue with T-cell repertoires from blood.

Stable Graves' hyperthyroidism was defined as the absence of progression to ophthalmopathy over 18 months of follow-up. Hyperthyroidism patients were newly diagnosed, had a disease duration of under 2 months, and were aged 18 to 65 years. Patients with uncontrolled infections, other autoimmune diseases, pregnancy or lactation were excluded. Diagnoses relied on clinical symptoms, serum thyroxine and TRAb, thyroid ultrasound and orbital computed tomography. PBMCs were isolated from 7.5 to 10 ml of fresh peripheral blood by Ficoll-Paque density gradient centrifugation. Total RNA was extracted with Trizol reagent, and quality was checked on an Agilent 2100 Bioanalyzer. Beyond this particular receptor, the publication reports: Most expanded thyroid clonotypes (frequency above 0.001) were also found in blood, which suggests that blood repertoires may mirror thyroid immune responses. In validation, progression to ophthalmopathy was predicted by the model with almost 71% sensitivity and about 72% specificity, a median of around 6.5 months before onset. Ophthalmopathy was separated from stable hyperthyroidism by a 13 V-J signature model, with 87.88% sensitivity and 81% to 82% specificity obtained in cross-validation and 80%/75% obtained in testing. Sample size was not statistically predetermined, and blinding of investigators to group allocation was not performed.

The TCR beta CDR3 regions were amplified from RNA transcripts. The TCR CDR3 was subjected to a first round of RT-PCR using the HTBI primer set and the Qiagen OneStep RT-PCR kit. Libraries were constructed in a second round of multiplex PCR, after which size selection and purification were performed. The libraries were sequenced on an Illumina HiSeq2000 using paired-end 100 bp reads. The original pipeline was this. SOAPnuke was used to process the raw data, throwing out any read that contained adapters or uncalled bases, had a mean Phred below 15, or lacked an exact constant-primer or identifier match. COPE v1.2.5 was used to merge high-quality paired reads, and clonotypes were defined as unique nucleotide sequences. MiTCR v1.1 was used to align clonotypes to the IMGT TRBV, TRBD and TRBJ reference segments. Only V-J combinations with frequency above 0.0001, covering roughly 99% of repertoires, were analysed. The TCS score was defined as the ratio of F50 (clonal expansion) to E x V (chaos), calculated using BLOSUM62-based TCRdist between CDR3 peptides within each V-J. Welch's t-statistics and random forest reduced around 520 V-J features to about 12, which were used in a naive Bayes classifier (R e1071). Using fastp trimming at Q25 and MiXCR clonotype assembly, TCRdb reanalyzed the public sequencing data and kept in-frame beta chains. For every CDR3 protein sequence, its rows merge into one entry that carries the most common genes and DNA. The V and J calls come from TCRdb's annotation, not from the publication. A total of some 440,000 distinct CDR3 sequences appear in this sample, 15% to 18% of them only once. Around an eighth of the sample is taken by the ten largest.

Here V drops 2 bases and J drops 7 bases, and the junction holds 7 bases not matched to any gene. Including the terminal cysteine and phenylalanine, the CDR3 comprises 15 residues. Only the CDR3 DNA is retained, 45 bases long and in frame from the first base. CDR1 and CDR2 (MNHEY, SMNVEV) derive from the germline V gene (reference sequence). In its sample, this clonotype was seen many times. No antigen is known for it. Nothing much larger sits one base from this clone, and base qualities are not available. This receptor was taken from a woman aged 18-30 years with Graves' hyperthyroidism. Sequenced input: blood. The chain is assembled from TRBV27 and TRBJ1-5; the central 8 bases match TRBD1. Here is the DNA: TGTGCCAGCAGTTTAACTCAGGGGGCAAGGCAGCCCCAGCATTTT. Its protein product is CASSLTQGARQPQHF.